These 27 T cell receptor beta chains were all obtained from the same sample, sequenced in a study of T cell responses to AZD1222 COVID-19 vaccine. Measured with immunoSEQ multiplex PCR; TCRdb has only the in-frame clones, and not every one. The data show 110,000 or so clones, 80% to 90% seen once. This material consisted of peripheral blood, taken 28 days after the second AZD1222 dose. The receptors were sampled from an adult who received the AZD1222 COVID-19 vaccine.

This clone was seen once. The chain links TRBV19 to TRBJ1-2; 7 nucleotides match TRBD1. CDR1 and CDR2 from the germline V gene are LNHDA and SQIVND (reference sequence). CDR3 length equals 14 residues. J was trimmed by 6 bases and V by 6 bases; bases with no gene match: 10. The CDR3 sequence: CASSRGQSTDGYTF. DNA for the CDR3: TGTGCCAGTAGCCGGGGACAGTCCACGGATGGCTACACCTTC.

This chain links TRBV29-1 with TRBJ2-3, with TRBD2 matching 15 bases. V was pared by 4 bases and J by 5 bases, with 1 base of the junction left unmatched. The CDR3 length is 14 residues. The germline gives CDR1 SQVTM, CDR2 ANQGSEA. CDR3 sequence: CSVAGLAGGDTQYF. CDR3 sequence (DNA): TGCAGCGTTGCGGGACTAGCGGGAGGAGATACGCAGTATTTT.

The chain is built from TRBV7-8 and TRBJ1-5; the match to TRBD1 covers 7 bases. After removal of 0 bases from V and 6 bases from J, the junction contained 5 bases not matched to a gene. The CDR3 runs to 15 residues. Per germline, CDR1 SGHVS and CDR2 FQNEAQ. CDR3 sequence (DNA): TGTGCCAGCAGCTTAGCGCGGACAGGAAGTCAGCCCCAGCATTTT. This encodes CASSLARTGSQPQHF.

The gene calls are TRBV2 and TRBJ1-1; tentative D call: TRBD1 (5 bases). The CDR3 is 15 residues long. Germline V gives CDR1 SNHLY, CDR2 FYNNEI. Trimming pared 6 bases from V and 3 bases from J, leaving 17 bases between. The CDR3 DNA follows: TGTGCCAGCAGGGCTGGGGGTTTTTTCGACACTGAAGCTTTCTTT. Protein product: CASRAGGFFDTEAFF.

This rearrangement joins TRBV29-1 to TRBJ2-1; TRBD2 agrees at 9 bases. V trimming: 1 base; J trimming: 4 bases; junction bases outside the gene matches: 8. The CDR3 extends over 16 amino acids. The germline V gene encodes CDR1 SQVTM and CDR2 ANQGSEA. The CDR3 region has the DNA TGCAGCGTTGAAGGCGGGAGGGCTGTACTATACAATGAGCAGTTCTTC. Protein: CSVEGGRAVLYNEQFF.

This chain joins TRBV11-2 and TRBJ2-2; D gene uncertain. V lost 2 bases and J 5 bases, leaving 6 bases between the germline ends. Germline lookup yields CDR1 SGHAT and CDR2 FQNNGV. The CDR3 has 13 residues. In DNA, the CDR3 is TGTGCCAGCAGCTTACTAGGGACCGGGGAGCTGTTTTTT. It specifies CASSLLGTGELFF.

This clone was recorded only once. The chain is built from TRBV27 and TRBJ1-3; the D gene is possibly TRBD1 (5 bases). Germline CDR1 reads MNHEY; CDR2 reads SMNVEV (reference sequence). The CDR3 is 17 amino acids. Trimming took off 1 base at V and 2 bases at J, with 15 bases between the two ends. The CDR3 bases are TGTGCCAGCAGTTTATTGTTACGTCCAGGGACTGGAAACACCATATATTTT. Translated, it gives CASSLLLRPGTGNTIYF.

The chain is built from TRBV9 and TRBJ2-5; 11 nucleotides line up with TRBD2. CDR1 is SGDLS, CDR2 YYNGEE, per germline. The CDR3 is 15 amino acids. With 6 bases clipped from V and 4 bases from J, the junction kept 8 bases outside the gene matches. CDR3 region: CASNPGGTSGETQYF. The CDR3 nucleotides read TGTGCCAGCAACCCAGGGGGGACTAGCGGAGAGACCCAGTACTTC.

CDR3: CASSVAGSSNQPQHF. The CDR3 DNA follows: TGTGCCAGCAGCGTAGCGGGCAGTTCCAATCAGCCCCAGCATTTT. The chain joins TRBV9 to TRBJ1-5; D remains unclear. This CDR3 is 15 amino acids long. Between the trimmed V and J ends, which lost 0 bases and 3 bases, there was a span of 10 bases. The germline V gene encodes CDR1 SGDLS and CDR2 YYNGEE.

The V call is TRBV7-9, the J call TRBJ1-4; 9 nucleotides match TRBD1. The CDR3 is made up of 15 amino acids. Germline V gene lookup returns CDR1 SEHNR and CDR2 FQNEAQ (reference sequence). The V segment lost 4 bases and the J segment 7 bases; nucleotides outside the gene matches: 7. The CDR3 nucleotides read TGTGCCAGCAGCTATTACAGGGGGCGCGTTGAAAAACTGTTTTTT. The encoded protein is CASSYYRGRVEKLFF.

The J gene is TRBJ2-1, the V gene TRBV15; D is unresolved. V was shortened by 1 base and J by 7 bases, with 14 bases between the two germline ends. CDR1 and CDR2 (germline): LNHNV, YYDKDF (reference sequence). The CDR3 covers 15 residues. CDR3 DNA: TGTGCCACCAGCAGAGCCGCTGGGGAAGCAAATGAGCAGTTCTTC. It is translated as CATSRAAGEANEQFF.

The chain joins TRBV15 to TRBJ1-2; D gene ambiguous. Germline V gene data show CDR1 as LNHNV and CDR2 as YYDKDF (reference sequence). This CDR3 spans 16 amino acids. Trimming removed 0 bases from V and 8 bases from J, with 19 bases in between. CDR3 DNA: TGTGCCACCAGCAGAGATCTGGGTTCGGGAGGTGACGGCTACACCTTC. Its protein product is CATSRDLGSGGDGYTF.

The chain is built from TRBV6-1 and TRBJ1-5, with TRBD1 matching over 10 bases. V gave up 2 bases and J gave up 0 bases; unmatched junction bases: 7. CDR1 and CDR2 from the germline V gene are MNHNS and SASEGT. The CDR3 length is 18 residues. The CDR3 region has the DNA TGTGCCAGCAGTGAATACGGGACAGGGGTCGATAGCAATCAGCCCCAGCATTTT. It encodes CASSEYGTGVDSNQPQHF.

This clone showed up just a few times. The chain couples TRBV7-2 to TRBJ2-5; 10 nucleotides match TRBD1. Germline loops: CDR1 SGHTA, CDR2 FQGNSA. The CDR3 spans 16 residues. J lost 5 bases, V lost 5 bases, and 11 bases had no gene match. CDR3 sequence (DNA): TGTGCCAGCAGCCGCACCGCCGACAGGGGGCTGGAGACCCAGTACTTC. As protein: CASSRTADRGLETQYF.

The rearrangement uses TRBV20-1 and TRBJ2-1; D is undetermined. Germline V gene data show CDR1 as DFQATT and CDR2 as SNEGSKA (reference sequence). The CDR3 contains 11 residues. CDR3 protein: CTPDTVGSPFF. The CDR3 DNA reads TGCACTCCCGACACCGTAGGCAGCCCGTTCTTC.

In its sample, this clone was seen once. V is TRBV7-9 and J is TRBJ1-1; D is uncertain. The germline V gene encodes CDR1 SEHNR and CDR2 FQNEAQ (reference sequence). With 0 bases removed from V and 1 base from J, the gap between germline ends came to 9 bases. The CDR3 length is 15 residues. Here the CDR3 reads CASSLAGGPNTEAFF. DNA for the CDR3: TGTGCCAGCAGCTTAGCCGGAGGGCCGAACACTGAAGCTTTCTTT.

This chain joins TRBV28 and TRBJ1-4, with 9 bases matching TRBD1. Germline values: CDR1 MDHEN, CDR2 SYDVKM. CDR3 length: 14 residues. The V gene end was trimmed by 3 bases and the J gene end by 4 bases; junction bases not matched to a gene: 0. In DNA, the CDR3 is TGTGCCAGCAGTTTGACAGGGGGTAATGAAAAACTGTTTTTT. It encodes CASSLTGGNEKLFF.

This chain connects TRBV19 to TRBJ2-1; D ambiguous. The V end was cut by 4 bases, the J end by 0 bases, with 4 bases between. The CDR3 spans 13 residues. The germline V gene encodes CDR1 LNHDA and CDR2 SQIVND (reference sequence). The CDR3 sequence: CASSTLSYNEQFF. In DNA form, the CDR3 reads TGTGCCAGTAGTACCCTCTCCTACAATGAGCAGTTCTTC.

This chain links TRBV9 with TRBJ2-4; no reliable D call. Germline lookup yields CDR1 SGDLS and CDR2 YYNGEE. V lost 4 bases to trimming and J lost 0 bases, with 8 bases between them. CDR3 length: 14 amino acids. The CDR3 DNA sequence: TGTGCCAGCAGCCCGTCTCTAGCCAAAAACATTCAGTACTTC. This translates into CASSPSLAKNIQYF.

The J gene is TRBJ2-3, the V gene TRBV6-5; 8 bases agree with TRBD2. Per the germline V gene, CDR1 is MNHEY and CDR2 is SVGAGI. The CDR3 totals 15 residues. V was pared by 5 bases and J by 3 bases, with 7 bases of the junction left unmatched. The CDR3 nucleotides are TGTGCCAGCAGTCCGTGGCGGGGGGCGACAGATACGCAGTATTTT. Translated, it gives CASSPWRGATDTQYF.

The chain uses TRBV6-5 and TRBJ2-1; 11 nucleotides agree with TRBD1. Looked up from germline, CDR1 is MNHEY and CDR2 is SVGAGI. This CDR3 is built from 14 residues. The V gene end was trimmed by 7 bases and the J gene end by 5 bases; junction bases not matched to a gene: 4. The CDR3 reads CASKGTGGNNEQFF. The CDR3 coding sequence is TGTGCCAGCAAGGGGACAGGGGGGAACAATGAGCAGTTCTTC.

This clone occurred once. The J gene is TRBJ2-5, the V gene TRBV7-3; the D gene could be TRBD1 or TRBD2 (5 bases each). Germline V gene data show CDR1 as SGHTA and CDR2 as FQGTGA. The CDR3 loop spans 17 amino acids. The ends were cut back, 10 bases at V and 2 bases at J, with 26 bases in the middle. As DNA, the CDR3 is TGTGCCACCTACAGTCCCGACTATAACAGGTCGCAAGAGACCCAGTACTTC. It yields the protein CATYSPDYNRSQETQYF.

V and J are TRBV25-1 and TRBJ1-1; no definite D call. This CDR3 has 13 amino acids. In germline, CDR1 is MGHDK, CDR2 SYGVNS. V lost 4 bases and J lost 0, with 6 bases in between. The CDR3 loop reads CASSVRMNTEAFF. The DNA for the CDR3 is TGTGCCAGCAGTGTTCGGATGAACACTGAAGCTTTCTTT. The entire variable domain, with the rest obtained from reference TRBV25-1 and TRBJ1-1, is as follows: EADIYQTPRYLVIGTGKKITLECSQTMGHDKMYWYQQDPGMELHLIHYSYGVNSTEKGDLSSESTVSRIRTEHFPLTLESARPSHTSQYLCASSVRMNTEAFFGQGTRLTVV.

The chain links TRBV6-5 to TRBJ1-6; 8 nucleotides agree with TRBD1. Germline CDR1 reads MNHEY; CDR2 reads SVGAGI. The J segment lost 9 bases and the V segment lost 6 bases, leaving 7 bases of the junction unmatched. CDR3 length: 14 amino acids. The CDR3 sequence: CASRGQGGGSPLHF. In nucleotides, the CDR3 is TGTGCCAGCAGAGGACAGGGCGGCGGTTCACCCCTCCACTTT.

V is TRBV11-2 and J is TRBJ2-7; TRBD2 matches 11 bases. The CDR3 spans 17 residues. The J segment lost 1 base and the V segment lost 5 bases, leaving 10 bases of the junction unmatched. CDR1 and CDR2 from the germline V gene are SGHAT and FQNNGV. The CDR3 reads CASSPNLSSGRSYEQYF. Written as DNA, the CDR3 is TGTGCCAGCAGCCCTAACTTATCTAGCGGGAGGTCCTACGAGCAGTACTTC. The full variable domain, completed using reference TRBV11-2 and TRBJ2-7, is EAGVAQSPRYKIIEKRQSVAFWCNPISGHATLYWYQQILGQGPKLLIQFQNNGVVDDSQLPKDRFSAERLKGVDSTLKIQPAKLEDSAVYLCASSPNLSSGRSYEQYFGPGTRLTVT.

This clone was found a few times. Here the CDR3 reads CASSRQGALGEKLFF. The CDR3 coding sequence is TGTGCCAGCAGTCGACAGGGGGCGCTTGGGGAAAAACTGTTTTTT. This chain joins TRBV7-2 and TRBJ1-4; TRBD1 matches 10 bases. The V and J ends lost 6 bases and 8 bases, in that order; junction bases with no gene match: 9. Germline V gene sequence: CDR1 SGHTA, CDR2 FQGNSA. The CDR3 runs 15 residues.

The chain couples TRBV11-2 to TRBJ2-7; D may be TRBD1 or TRBD2 (5 bases each). The V end lost 2 bases, the J end lost 3 bases, and 8 bases lay between the germline ends. The CDR3 covers 13 residues. Germline CDR1 and CDR2: SGHAT and FQNNGV. The CDR3: CASSLQGVYEQYF. The CDR3, as DNA: TGTGCCAGCAGCTTACAGGGAGTCTACGAGCAGTACTTC. The full variable domain, rest sourced from reference TRBV11-2 and TRBJ2-7, is EAGVAQSPRYKIIEKRQSVAFWCNPISGHATLYWYQQILGQGPKLLIQFQNNGVVDDSQLPKDRFSAERLKGVDSTLKIQPAKLEDSAVYLCASSLQGVYEQYFGPGTRLTVT.